This TCR beta chain was captured by sequencing in a study of blood T cell repertoires in COVID-19. Method: immunoSEQ multiplex PCR; TCRdb's copy keeps in-frame clones and lacks some. This sample has about 33,000 clones, with about 85% found just once. The ends were cut back, 2 bases at V and 3 bases at J, with 14 bases in the middle. Per the germline V gene, CDR1 is SGHRS and CDR2 is YFSETQ. The CDR3 covers 15 residues. This sequence joins TRBV5-1 and TRBJ1-2; D is ambiguous. The sequenced sample was peripheral blood. This receptor was obtained from a human donor in a cohort sampled during active COVID-19. The CDR3 region is CASSLSLGLDYGYTF. DNA for the CDR3: TGCGCCAGCAGCTTATCACTCGGTTTGGACTATGGCTACACCTTC.